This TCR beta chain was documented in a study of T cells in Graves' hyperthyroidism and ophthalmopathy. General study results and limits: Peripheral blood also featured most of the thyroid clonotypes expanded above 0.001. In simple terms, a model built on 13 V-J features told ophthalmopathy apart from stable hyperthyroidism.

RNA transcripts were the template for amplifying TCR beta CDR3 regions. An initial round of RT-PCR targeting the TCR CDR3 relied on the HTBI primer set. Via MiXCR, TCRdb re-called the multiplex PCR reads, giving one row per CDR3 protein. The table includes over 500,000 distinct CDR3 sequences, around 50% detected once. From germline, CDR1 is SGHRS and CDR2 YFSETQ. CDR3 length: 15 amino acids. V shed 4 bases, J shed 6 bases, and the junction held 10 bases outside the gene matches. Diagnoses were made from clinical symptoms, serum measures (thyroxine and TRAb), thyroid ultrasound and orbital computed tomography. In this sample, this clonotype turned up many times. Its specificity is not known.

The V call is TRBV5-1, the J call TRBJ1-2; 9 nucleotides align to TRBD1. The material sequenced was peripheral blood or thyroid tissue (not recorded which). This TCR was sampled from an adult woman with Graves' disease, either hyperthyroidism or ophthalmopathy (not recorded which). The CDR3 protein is CASSDAGQGLNGYTF. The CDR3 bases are TGCGCCAGCAGCGACGCGGGACAGGGCCTAAATGGCTACACCTTC.